One and the same sample provided the 32 T cell receptor beta chains below, sequenced in a study of graft-versus-host responses after intestinal transplantation. Sequenced by immunoSEQ multiplex PCR; TCRdb stores in-frame clones only, minus some. The top ten hold roughly 7.6% of the sample, which has roughly 4,700 clones, more than 20% seen once. Plates contained approximately 200,000 CFSE-labeled responder cells and approximately 200,000 irradiated, violet-dye-labeled stimulator cells. The specimen comprised alloreactive CD8+ T cells from a mixed lymphocyte reaction culture, sampled before intestinal transplant. Stated subset: CFSE-low proliferating T cells sorted from roughly six-day pre-transplant mixed lymphocyte reaction (GvH or HvG direction). Receptors originate from a human patient who received an intestinal transplant.

Details on this clone: This sequence is one base from a far larger clone and is likely a read error. V usage is TRBV2 and J usage is TRBJ2-3, with D possibly TRBD2 on 6 matching bases. The ends were cut back, 7 bases at V and 7 bases at J, with 21 bases in the middle. Germline V gives CDR1 SNHLY, CDR2 FYNNEI. The CDR3 has 15 amino acids. In DNA form, the CDR3 reads TGTGCCAGCACCTTAGGAACTAGCAGGAGCAATACGCAGTATTTT. It codes for CASTLGTSRSNTQYF.

This clone was recorded a few times. The chain carries TRBV5-8 and TRBJ2-7, with a weak D call TRBD1 (6 bases). From germline, CDR1 is SGHTS and CDR2 YDEGEE. The CDR3 runs to 14 residues. With 1 base removed from V and 6 bases from J, the gap between germline ends came to 14 bases. In DNA, the CDR3 is TGTGCCAGCAGCTTGCTGACAGGCCCCGGCGAGCAGTACTTC. Translating it yields CASSLLTGPGEQYF.

The chain couples TRBV27 to TRBJ2-1, with 9 bases aligning to TRBD1. Looked up from germline, CDR1 is MNHEY and CDR2 is SMNVEV (reference sequence). V shed 5 bases, J shed 8 bases, and the junction held 13 bases outside the gene matches. The CDR3 is 16 residues long. The CDR3 DNA follows: TGTGCCAGCAGTCTACTCCCGGGACAGGGTTTAGATGAGCAGTTCTTC. It is translated as CASSLLPGQGLDEQFF.

A few counts support this clone. This rearrangement joins TRBV11-3 to TRBJ2-3; TRBD2 matches at 11 bases. Germline lookup yields CDR1 SGHNT and CDR2 YENEEA. Losses at the gene ends were 5 bases for V and 3 bases for J; bases not matched to a gene: 7. The CDR3 spans 16 residues. The CDR3 protein is CASSLTSGIYTDTQYF. DNA of the CDR3: TGTGCCAGCAGCCTGACTAGCGGGATTTATACAGATACGCAGTATTTT.

This clone has only a few counts. The chain links TRBV4-1 to TRBJ2-1, with D possibly TRBD2 on 6 matching bases. Germline CDR1 is MGHRA and CDR2 is YSYEKL. Trimming shortened V by 4 bases and J by 0 bases, and 25 bases separated the two germline ends. The length of the CDR3 is 20 residues. CDR3 in amino acids: CASSPSGGSVAQSSYNEQFF. DNA of the CDR3: TGCGCCAGCAGCCCCTCTGGGGGGTCGGTAGCGCAGAGCTCCTACAATGAGCAGTTCTTC.

The CDR3 region has the DNA TGTGCCAGCAGAGAGAACACTGAAGCTTTCTTT. As protein: CASRENTEAFF. The chain has TRBV10-3 and TRBJ1-1; D is unclear. The CDR3 has 11 residues. CDR1 and CDR2 from the germline V gene are ENHRY and SYGVKD. The V and J ends lost 10 bases and 1 base respectively, with 7 bases between them.

This chain uses TRBV30 with TRBJ2-7, with D tentatively TRBD1 (6 bases). CDR1 and CDR2 from the germline V gene are GTSNPN and SVGIG (reference sequence). This CDR3 has 12 residues. V lost 3 bases, J lost 5 bases, and 11 bases lay in between. CDR3 in DNA: TGTGCCTGGAGCTACAGGGTACACGAGCAGTACTTC. It codes for CAWSYRVHEQYF. The full variable domain, completed using reference TRBV30 and TRBJ2-7, is SQTIHQWPATLVQPVGSPLSLECTVEGTSNPNLYWYRQAAGRGLQLLFYSVGIGQISSEVPQNLSASRPQDRQFILSSKKLLLSDSGFYLCAWSYRVHEQYFGPGTRLTVT.

Judged by abundance, this clone is medium-sized. This chain links TRBV9 with TRBJ1-1; the D is unclear. The germline CDR1 and CDR2 sequences are SGDLS and YYNGEE. V was clipped by 2 bases and J by 7 bases, with 9 bases between them. The CDR3 has 12 amino acids. CDR3 residues: CASSVGVGEAFF. For the CDR3, the DNA is TGTGCCAGCAGCGTGGGAGTAGGTGAAGCTTTCTTT.

The V and J genes are TRBV9 and TRBJ1-1, with D possibly being TRBD1 (6 bases). The CDR3 consists of 16 residues. With 0 bases removed from V and 6 bases from J, the gap between germline ends came to 18 bases. Germline V CDR1 and CDR2: SGDLS, YYNGEE. The CDR3 DNA reads TGTGCCAGCAGCGTAGACGGAGGGGGGCGTTTCGCTGAAGCTTTCTTT. This translates into CASSVDGGGRFAEAFF.

The chain couples TRBV19 to TRBJ2-1; 11 positions match TRBD1. The CDR3 covers 16 residues. Germline V lookup: CDR1 LNHDA, CDR2 SQIVND (reference sequence). V was clipped by 5 bases and J by 8 bases; unmatched bases: 11. Here the CDR3 reads CASSLLPGQGEYEQFF. The CDR3 coding sequence is TGTGCCAGTAGTTTATTACCGGGACAGGGGGAGTATGAGCAGTTCTTC.

The rearrangement uses TRBV7-8 and TRBJ2-1, with TRBD2 matching over 7 bases. The CDR3 contains 16 residues. The trim removed 5 bases at V and 8 bases at J, leaving 15 bases unmatched. The germline gives CDR1 SGHVS, CDR2 FQNEAQ. The CDR3 is CASSDPWGRAKDEQFF. CDR3 sequence (DNA): TGTGCCAGCAGCGACCCTTGGGGGAGGGCAAAGGATGAGCAGTTCTTC.

V and J are TRBV27 and TRBJ2-7; weak D call: TRBD1 (6 bases). The CDR3 length is 13 residues. The germline CDR1 and CDR2 sequences are MNHEY and SMNVEV (reference sequence). V was trimmed by 3 bases and J by 2 bases, leaving 8 bases between them. CDR3 bases: TGTGCCAGCAGTTTTGGGGGCACCTACGAGCAGTACTTC. Its protein product is CASSFGGTYEQYF.

The table lists this clone with a few counts. V and J are TRBV7-2 and TRBJ2-4; D may be TRBD2 (6 bases). The CDR3 extends over 14 amino acids. V was cut by 2 bases and J by 8 bases, with 13 bases left in between. CDR1 and CDR2 (germline): SGHTA, FQGNSA. CDR3 sequence reads: CASSLSGDSDIQYF. Written as DNA, the CDR3 is TGTGCCAGCAGCTTATCCGGGGACTCCGACATTCAGTACTTC.

This chain uses TRBV11-3 with TRBJ2-2, with TRBD1 matching 8 bases. The CDR3 runs to 16 residues. The germline V gene has CDR1 SGHNT and CDR2 YENEEA. V dropped 3 bases and J dropped 1; count of bases not matched to a gene: 4. The CDR3 DNA sequence: TGTGCCAGCAGCTTCCCGGACAGGGTGAACACCGGGGAGCTGTTTTTT. Its protein product is CASSFPDRVNTGELFF.

As to this clone: A clone one base away is much larger, so this may be a read error. V is TRBV4-2 and J is TRBJ2-7, with TRBD2 matching over 8 bases. J gave up 7 bases and V 1 base, and 15 bases lay outside the gene matches. The CDR3 is 17 residues long. Germline loops: CDR1 LGHNA, CDR2 YNFKEQ. The DNA for the CDR3 is TGTGCCAGCAGCCAAGGCCCAGCGGGAGTGGACCTGGGGGAGCAGTACTTC. It codes for CASSQGPAGVDLGEQYF.

This clone counts as medium-sized. V and J are TRBV7-6 and TRBJ2-7, with TRBD2 matching 7 bases. This CDR3 is 15 amino acids long. CDR1 is SGHVS, CDR2 FNYEAQ, per germline. V lost 0 bases and J lost 7; bases outside the gene matches: 9. Here the CDR3 DNA reads TGTGCCAGCAGCTTAGCCTGGGACGGGGGGAAGGAGCAGTACTTC. Amino acid sequence: CASSLAWDGGKEQYF.

V usage is TRBV6-5 and J usage is TRBJ2-7, with a tentative D call TRBD2 (7 bases). V was pared by 6 bases and J by 2 bases, with 11 bases between. CDR1 MNHEY and CDR2 SVGAGI come from the germline V gene. The CDR3 is 13 residues long. The CDR3 protein is CASSPGGTYEQYF. The CDR3 bases are TGTGCCAGCAGCCCGGGGGGCACCTACGAGCAGTACTTC.

This clone has just a few counts. At one boundary the junction diverges from the germline segment, which might be a read error. This chain connects TRBV7-6 to TRBJ2-7; 8 bases line up with TRBD1. Germline CDR1 and CDR2: SGHVS and FNYEAQ. The CDR3 sequence is 14 residues long. CDR3 DNA: TGTGCTAGCAGCTTGAGTGACAGGGGTTACGAGCAGTACTTC. Amino acid sequence: CASSLSDRGYEQYF.

The chain has TRBV4-1 and TRBJ1-3, with D perhaps matching TRBD1 (6 bases). V was shortened by 4 bases and J by 0 bases, with 10 bases between the two germline ends. Per the germline V gene, CDR1 is MGHRA and CDR2 is YSYEKL. The CDR3 is 15 amino acids. The CDR3 bases are TGCGCCAGCAGCCTCGGACAGAACTCTGGAAACACCATATATTTT. Protein: CASSLGQNSGNTIYF.

The CDR3 loop reads CASSFYGQVIYYNEQFF. CDR3 DNA: TGTGCCAGCAGCTTTTACGGACAGGTGATCTATTACAATGAGCAGTTCTTC. The chain joins TRBV11-2 to TRBJ2-1; TRBD1 matches at 7 bases. Trimming removed 3 bases from V and 4 bases from J; junction bases left unmatched: 12. The CDR3 has 17 residues. Germline lookup yields CDR1 SGHAT and CDR2 FQNNGV.

This clone was seen more than once but under ten times. The rearrangement uses TRBV6-5 and TRBJ1-2; D not resolved. V was clipped by 5 bases and J by 7 bases, with 17 bases between them. Germline V gives CDR1 MNHEY, CDR2 SVGAGI. The CDR3 is 14 residues long. CDR3 loop: CASSEDPYPGGYTF. DNA for the CDR3: TGTGCCAGCAGTGAAGACCCCTACCCCGGTGGCTACACCTTC.

The chain employs TRBV11-1 and TRBJ2-3; D remains ambiguous. This CDR3 has 15 amino acids. Deletions cut 0 bases from V and 2 bases from J, with 9 bases between. Germline assignment: CDR1 SGHAT and CDR2 FQDESV (reference sequence). The CDR3, as DNA: TGTGCCAGCAGCTTAGCGGACGGGTCCACAGATACGCAGTATTTT. Protein product: CASSLADGSTDTQYF.

The rearrangement joins TRBV6-6 to TRBJ2-7; a weak D match, TRBD1 (5 bases). This CDR3 contains 12 residues. V was shortened by 5 bases and J by 5 bases, with 10 bases between the two germline ends. CDR1 is MNHNY and CDR2 is SVGAGI in the germline V gene (reference sequence). The CDR3: CASSDPTDEQYF. For the CDR3, the DNA is TGTGCCAGCAGTGACCCGACAGACGAGCAGTACTTC.

Remarks on this clone: A far bigger clonotype differs at one base, so this is likely a read error. V and J are TRBV28 and TRBJ2-7; no clear D gene. The germline V gene encodes CDR1 MDHEN and CDR2 SYDVKM. The CDR3 covers 14 residues. CDR3 loop: CVSSFFRTDYEQYF. The DNA of the CDR3 is TGTGTCAGCAGTTTCTTCCGGACCGATTACGAGCAGTACTTC.

This clone was counted a few times. CDR3 in amino acids: CASSEGSAASYEQYF. CDR3 in DNA: TGTGCCAGCAGTGAGGGGTCAGCAGCCTCCTACGAGCAGTACTTC. The genes are TRBV2 and TRBJ2-7; the D is unclear. The CDR3 runs to 15 residues. Germline loops: CDR1 SNHLY, CDR2 FYNNEI. V lost 3 bases, J lost 0 bases, and 12 bases lay in between.

This clone has a single count. Possible read error: a much larger clone is one base away. The CDR3 spells CVSSLYASGGGTGELFF. The CDR3 DNA reads as TGCGTCAGCAGCTTGTATGCCAGCGGAGGGGGAACCGGGGAGCTGTTTTTT. V is TRBV5-1 and J is TRBJ2-2; D possibly uses TRBD1 or TRBD2 (6 bases each). In germline, CDR1 is SGHRS, CDR2 YFSETQ. The CDR3 sequence is 17 residues long.

V gene TRBV7-9 combines with J gene TRBJ2-5; either TRBD1 or TRBD2 may supply D (5 bases each). The germline V and J ends were trimmed by 2 bases and 4 bases, with 17 bases remaining between them. Germline V gene data show CDR1 as SEHNR and CDR2 as FQNEAQ (reference sequence). The CDR3 spans 16 residues. The CDR3 loop reads CASSLFDRDPRETQYF. The CDR3 nucleotides are TGTGCCAGCAGCTTATTCGACCGGGACCCTCGAGAGACCCAGTACTTC. Combining the CDR3 with reference TRBV7-9 and TRBJ2-5 gives the whole variable domain DTGVSQNPRHKITKRGQNVTFRCDPISEHNRLYWYRQTLGQGPEFLTYFQNEAQLEKSRLLSDRFSAERPKGSFSTLEIQRTEQGDSAMYLCASSLFDRDPRETQYFGPGTRLLVL.

This clone has more than one count but fewer than ten. The rearrangement links TRBV27 to TRBJ1-5, with 7 bases identical to TRBD1. Looked up from germline, CDR1 is MNHEY and CDR2 is SMNVEV (reference sequence). The CDR3 is 13 residues long. After removal of 5 bases from V and 5 bases from J, the junction contained 3 bases not matched to a gene. Here the CDR3 reads CASSRTGDQPQHF. The CDR3 coding sequence is TGTGCCAGCAGTCGTACAGGGGATCAGCCCCAGCATTTT.

In this sample, this clone is medium-sized. This rearrangement joins TRBV7-3 to TRBJ2-1; D may be TRBD1 (6 bases). The CDR3 has 11 amino acids. The V end was cut by 3 bases, the J end by 10 bases, with 7 bases between. Germline CDR1 reads SGHTA; CDR2 reads FQGTGA. Here the CDR3 DNA reads TGTGCCAGCAGCTTGGGGACAGAGCAGTTCTTC. The encoded protein is CASSLGTEQFF. The complete variable domain, with remaining parts taken from reference TRBV7-3 and TRBJ2-1, reads GAGVSQTPSNKVTEKGKYVELRCDPISGHTALYWYRQSLGQGPEFLIYFQGTGAADDSGLPNDRFFAVRPEGSVSTLKIQRTERGDSAVYLCASSLGTEQFFGPGTRLTVL.

There are a few counts of this clone. The chain couples TRBV5-1 to TRBJ2-7; 11 bases map to TRBD1. The CDR3 contains 16 residues. The germline gives CDR1 SGHRS, CDR2 YFSETQ. Losses at the gene ends were 2 bases for V and 5 bases for J; bases not matched to a gene: 9. CDR3 in DNA: TGCGCCAGCAGCTTAAGGACAGGGGGCGTATGGGACGAGCAGTACTTC. This encodes CASSLRTGGVWDEQYF.

The CDR3 reads CASSLPRGTEGRPTDTQYF. DNA of the CDR3: TGTGCCAGCAGTTTACCTCGGGGGACAGAAGGTAGACCCACAGATACGCAGTATTTT. The rearrangement uses TRBV28 and TRBJ2-3; TRBD1 is a possible D gene (7 bases). From germline, CDR1 is MDHEN and CDR2 SYDVKM. The CDR3 is 19 amino acids. Trimming removed 2 bases at V and 2 bases at J, with 23 bases between.

This clone was counted a single time. This sequence joins TRBV27 and TRBJ2-7, with unresolved D. V shed 5 bases and J shed 0 bases, with 14 bases lying between them. Germline-derived CDR1 and CDR2 are MNHEY and SMNVEV (reference sequence). This CDR3 region has 15 residues. The CDR3 loop reads CASSILSAVSYEQYF. The CDR3 coding sequence is TGTGCCAGCAGTATCCTCAGCGCCGTCTCCTACGAGCAGTACTTC.